What follows are 23 T cell receptor beta chains derived from one specimen sequenced in a study of cytomegalovirus exposure and HLA in healthy donors. The protocol was immunoSEQ multiplex PCR, while the TCRdb copy is restricted to in-frame clones and leaves out a portion. The sample holds fewer than 120,000 clones; roughly 89% are singletons and the top ten take under 2%. Source material: PBMCs. The receptor set was obtained from a woman aged 18-29 years in good health and CMV-seronegative.

The chain couples TRBV9 to TRBJ2-3, with unresolved D. CDR3 length equals 13 residues. Germline V gene data show CDR1 as SGDLS and CDR2 as YYNGEE. Trimming pared 4 bases from V and 6 bases from J, leaving 12 bases between. The CDR3 loop is CASSSSQWDTQYF. CDR3 coding DNA: TGTGCCAGCAGCTCATCGCAGTGGGATACGCAGTATTTT.

CDR3 nucleotides: TGTGCCAGCAGACGGACTAGCGGGAGCTACGAGCAGTACTTC. Its translation: CASRRTSGSYEQYF. The genes are TRBV27 and TRBJ2-7; 13 positions agree with TRBD2. Trimming took 6 bases from V and 3 from J; bases not matched to a gene: 2. Germline loops: CDR1 MNHEY, CDR2 SMNVEV (reference sequence). The length of the CDR3 is 14 residues.

The CDR3, as DNA: TGTGCCAGTAGTATCCAGGGCGATGAGCAGTTCTTC. Residues: CASSIQGDEQFF. V is TRBV19 and J is TRBJ2-1; TRBD1 might be the D (5 bases). CDR1 and CDR2 (germline): LNHDA, SQIVND (reference sequence). The V end was cut by 3 bases, the J end by 8 bases, with 8 bases between. There are 12 residues in the CDR3.

CDR3: CASSVTSGRIYEQYF. CDR3 nucleotides: TGTGCCAGCAGCGTTACTAGCGGGAGGATCTACGAGCAGTACTTC. This chain joins TRBV5-5 and TRBJ2-7; 12 bases are shared with TRBD2. Germline CDR1 SGHKS, CDR2 YYEKEE (reference sequence). Trimming took 4 bases from V and 3 from J; bases not matched to a gene: 5. CDR3 length equals 15 residues.

There are a few counts of this clone. The rearrangement uses TRBV5-1 and TRBJ2-2; D is unresolved. Germline V gene data show CDR1 as SGHRS and CDR2 as YFSETQ. The CDR3 is made up of 14 amino acids. Between the trimmed V and J ends, which lost 1 base and 2 bases, there was a span of 6 bases. In nucleotides, the CDR3 is TGCGCCAGCAGCTTGAGCTTCAACACCGGGGAGCTGTTTTTT. Translated: CASSLSFNTGELFF.

This chain connects TRBV7-6 to TRBJ2-6; D is ambiguous. Trimming pared 5 bases from V and 0 bases from J, leaving 8 bases between. Looked up from germline, CDR1 is SGHVS and CDR2 is FNYEAQ. The CDR3 is 15 amino acids. CDR3 DNA: TGTGCCAGCAGCCCGAGGAACTCTGGGGCCAACGTCCTGACTTTC. Protein product: CASSPRNSGANVLTF.

V and J are TRBV7-8 and TRBJ1-6; weak D call: TRBD1 (6 bases). The length of the CDR3 is 17 residues. V gave up 4 bases and J gave up 4 bases, with 17 bases separating them. CDR1 and CDR2 (germline): SGHVS, FQNEAQ. Here the CDR3 reads CASSSAPGGAYNSPLHF. In DNA, the CDR3 is TGTGCCAGCAGCTCCGCGCCGGGGGGGGCTTATAATTCACCCCTCCACTTT.

This clone was found once. The chain links TRBV28 to TRBJ1-4; tentative D call: TRBD1 (6 bases). V lost 6 bases and J 0 bases, leaving 14 bases between the germline ends. The CDR3 contains 16 residues. CDR1 MDHEN and CDR2 SYDVKM come from the germline V gene. The CDR3 sequence: CASRRHRASTNEKLFF. CDR3 sequence (DNA): TGTGCCAGCAGGCGACACAGGGCTTCAACTAATGAAAAACTGTTTTTT.

V is TRBV5-1 and J is TRBJ2-3, with 9 bases that match TRBD1. The trim removed 4 bases at V and 2 bases at J, leaving 5 bases unmatched. The CDR3 has 15 residues. Per the germline V gene, CDR1 is SGHRS and CDR2 is YFSETQ. The CDR3 DNA sequence: TGCGCCAGCAGCGTGGACAGGGGAATCACAGATACGCAGTATTTT. Amino acid sequence: CASSVDRGITDTQYF. The full variable domain, in which reference TRBV5-1 and TRBJ2-3 provide the parts outside the CDR3, is KAGVTQTPRYLIKTRGQQVTLSCSPISGHRSVSWYQQTPGQGLQFLFEYFSETQRNKGNFPGRFSGRQFSNSRSEMNVSTLELGDSALYLCASSVDRGITDTQYFGPGTRLTVL.

With respect to this clone: The identical CDR3 is also encoded by other nucleotide sequences in the sample. V and J are TRBV6-5 and TRBJ1-2; 7 bases fit TRBD1. In germline, CDR1 is MNHEY, CDR2 SVGAGI. J was trimmed by 3 bases and V by 0 bases; bases with no gene match: 1. This CDR3 comprises 14 residues. The CDR3 bases are TGTGCCAGCAGTTACTCAGGGGGCGACTATGGCTACACCTTC. Protein: CASSYSGGDYGYTF.

V and J are TRBV27 and TRBJ1-5; weak D call: TRBD1 (5 bases). The CDR3 runs to 13 residues. The ends were cut back, 2 bases at V and 9 bases at J, with 11 bases in the middle. Germline assignment: CDR1 MNHEY and CDR2 SMNVEV (reference sequence). CDR3 sequence (DNA): TGTGCCAGCAGTTTAACAGCGGGGCGGCCCCAGCATTTT. Translation: CASSLTAGRPQHF.

The chain employs TRBV30 and TRBJ1-5; D uncertain. The CDR3 length is 15 residues. Trimming shortened V by 3 bases and J by 2 bases, and 14 bases separated the two germline ends. CDR1 GTSNPN and CDR2 SVGIG come from the germline V gene (reference sequence). The CDR3 spells CAWSVPNSGNQPQHF. As DNA, the CDR3 is TGTGCCTGGAGCGTCCCTAATTCGGGCAATCAGCCCCAGCATTTT.

This clone was seen once. The rearrangement links TRBV9 to TRBJ2-3, with TRBD2 matching over 7 bases. This CDR3 spans 15 amino acids. The V gene's germline CDR1 is SGDLS and CDR2 YYNGEE. Losses at the gene ends were 1 base for V and 3 bases for J; bases not matched to a gene: 5. The CDR3 sequence is CASSVFGGSTDTQYF. CDR3 nucleotides: TGTGCCAGCAGCGTATTCGGGGGGAGTACAGATACGCAGTATTTT.

V gene TRBV5-6 combines with J gene TRBJ1-3; D not certain. The CDR3 sequence is 17 residues long. The V end lost 2 bases, the J end lost 4 bases, and 19 bases lay between the germline ends. Germline-derived CDR1 and CDR2 are SGHDT and YYEEEE. This CDR3 is CASSFGPVSSWGNTIYF. The CDR3 DNA reads as TGTGCCAGCAGCTTTGGGCCTGTTAGTTCGTGGGGAAACACCATATATTTT.

The chain joins TRBV28 to TRBJ2-7, with D possibly being TRBD1 (5 bases). V was pared by 1 base and J by 4 bases, with 11 bases between. Germline CDR1 MDHEN, CDR2 SYDVKM. The CDR3 is made up of 14 amino acids. The CDR3 loop reads CASSLFTGLYEQYF. The DNA of the CDR3 is TGTGCCAGCAGTTTATTTACAGGATTATACGAGCAGTACTTC.

The gene calls are TRBV5-1 and TRBJ2-7; tentatively, D is TRBD2 (6 bases). The germline gives CDR1 SGHRS, CDR2 YFSETQ. The CDR3 runs to 13 residues. V was pared by 2 bases and J by 3 bases, with 9 bases between. The CDR3 reads CASSFGGDYEQYF. In nucleotides, the CDR3 is TGCGCCAGCAGCTTCGGCGGGGACTACGAGCAGTACTTC.

This chain links TRBV10-3 with TRBJ1-1; 8 bases fit TRBD1. The V gene end was trimmed by 4 bases and the J gene end by 10 bases; junction bases not matched to a gene: 8. Germline CDR1 ENHRY, CDR2 SYGVKD. The CDR3 consists of 13 residues. The CDR3, as DNA: TGTGCCATCAGTGGCGGACAGGGAGGGATAGCTTTCTTT. It encodes CAISGGQGGIAFF.

This clone was recorded only once. V usage is TRBV28 and J usage is TRBJ2-3, with 10 bases that match TRBD1. This CDR3 has 15 amino acids. With V trimmed by 5 bases and J by 3 bases, 5 bases remained unmatched. Germline V lookup: CDR1 MDHEN, CDR2 SYDVKM. CDR3 DNA sequence: TGTGCCAGCAGTGCCCGGGACAGGGGTACAGATACGCAGTATTTT. Its protein product is CASSARDRGTDTQYF.

The chain links TRBV6-5 to TRBJ2-5; weak D call: TRBD2 (5 bases). CDR1 is MNHEY and CDR2 is SVGAGI in the germline V gene. V was clipped by 7 bases and J by 7 bases, with 13 bases between them. The CDR3 extends over 12 amino acids. The CDR3 bases are TGTGCCAGCACCTCGGGGAAGGCGACCCAGTACTTC. Translated, it gives CASTSGKATQYF.

This clone was detected a few times. The rearrangement links TRBV5-1 to TRBJ2-7, with D possibly matching TRBD1 (6 bases). V was pared by 1 base and J by 2 bases, with 16 bases between. The germline V gene encodes CDR1 SGHRS and CDR2 YFSETQ. This CDR3 comprises 16 residues. CDR3 in amino acids: CASSLPDGTTAYEQYF. Here the CDR3 DNA reads TGCGCCAGCAGCTTGCCGGACGGGACAACCGCCTACGAGCAGTACTTC.

The J gene is TRBJ1-2, the V gene TRBV19; D uncertain. The CDR3 contains 14 residues. V was shortened by 2 bases and J by 1 base, with 8 bases between the two germline ends. CDR1 and CDR2 (germline): LNHDA, SQIVND (reference sequence). The CDR3 sequence is CASSISGSNYGYTF. The CDR3 region has the DNA TGTGCCAGTAGTATAAGTGGCAGTAACTATGGCTACACCTTC.

The chain combines TRBV15 with TRBJ2-1; TRBD2 is a possible D gene (6 bases). With 3 bases removed from V and 6 bases from J, the gap between germline ends came to 15 bases. The CDR3 totals 15 residues. From germline, CDR1 is LNHNV and CDR2 YYDKDF (reference sequence). Here the CDR3 reads CATSSEGTFFNEQFF. The CDR3 DNA reads as TGTGCCACCAGCAGCGAAGGGACTTTCTTCAATGAGCAGTTCTTC. Filled out from reference TRBV15 and TRBJ2-1, the complete variable domain reads DAMVIQNPRYQVTQFGKPVTLSCSQTLNHNVMYWYQQKSSQAPKLLFHYYDKDFNNEADTPDNFQSRRPNTSFCFLDIRSPGLGDTAMYLCATSSEGTFFNEQFFGPGTRLTVL.

V usage is TRBV2 and J usage is TRBJ1-5, with 8 bases fitting TRBD1. Trimming cost V 6 bases and J 7 bases; bases outside gene matches: 14. Germline lookup yields CDR1 SNHLY and CDR2 FYNNEI. The CDR3 spans 16 residues. For the CDR3, the DNA is TGTGCCAGCAGCTTAGACAGGGGACCCCTTAGACAGCCCCAGCATTTT. Protein product: CASSLDRGPLRQPQHF.